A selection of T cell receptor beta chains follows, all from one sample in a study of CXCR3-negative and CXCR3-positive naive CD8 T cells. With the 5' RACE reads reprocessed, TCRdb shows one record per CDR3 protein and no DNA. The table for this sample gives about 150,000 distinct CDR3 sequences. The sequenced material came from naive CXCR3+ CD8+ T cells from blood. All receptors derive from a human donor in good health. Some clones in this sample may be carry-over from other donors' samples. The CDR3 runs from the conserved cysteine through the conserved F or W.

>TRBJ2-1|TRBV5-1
CASSDPPDEQFF
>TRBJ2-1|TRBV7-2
CASSWGASYNEQFF
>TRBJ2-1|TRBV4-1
CASSPYLSGSNEQFF
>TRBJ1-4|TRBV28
CASSLRQGGEKLFF
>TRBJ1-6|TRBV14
CASSLSEGAPNSPLHF
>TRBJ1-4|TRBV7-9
CANTSFRRGNEKLFF
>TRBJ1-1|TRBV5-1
CASSWSTPSNTEAFF
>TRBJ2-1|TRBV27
CASSFYQGPYNEQFF
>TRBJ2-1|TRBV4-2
CASSLARAEQFF
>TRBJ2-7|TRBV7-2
CASSFGSFKSYEQYF
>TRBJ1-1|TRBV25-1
CASSEYGQGGMRVTEAFF
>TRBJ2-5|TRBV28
CATPNGTQETQYF
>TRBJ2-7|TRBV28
CASSLPPRDYEQYF
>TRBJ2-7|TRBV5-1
CASSFDSPNYEQYF
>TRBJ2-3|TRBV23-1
CASSLNRDTQYF
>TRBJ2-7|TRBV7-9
CASSSLAAGPSSFEQYF
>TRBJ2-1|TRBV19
CASSTDRPWGEQFF
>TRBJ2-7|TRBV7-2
CASSSNRIPPRTRDAADYEQYF
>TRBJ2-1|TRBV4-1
CASSQAGTGNYNEQFF
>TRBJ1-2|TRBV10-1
CASSERTGDGYTF
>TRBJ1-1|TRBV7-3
CASSPVNSGTRKWYTEAFF
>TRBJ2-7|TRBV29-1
CSVQDRVYEQYF
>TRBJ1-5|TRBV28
CASSLLGSQPQHF
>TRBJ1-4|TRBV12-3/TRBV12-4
CASSLSRDSYEKLFF
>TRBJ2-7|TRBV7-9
CASSIASYEQYF
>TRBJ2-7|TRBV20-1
CSAREVTSGLSYEQYF
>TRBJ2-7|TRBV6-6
CATITWTGRTYEQYF
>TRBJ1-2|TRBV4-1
CASSQHLMGGNDYGYTF
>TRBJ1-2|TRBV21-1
CASSESPGAPANYGYTF
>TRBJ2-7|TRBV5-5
CASSRTGEYYEQYF
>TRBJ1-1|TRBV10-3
CAISGGDREFGAEAFF
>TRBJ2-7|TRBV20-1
CSARLAGSYEQYF
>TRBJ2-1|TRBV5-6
CASSLGGGGPYNEQFF
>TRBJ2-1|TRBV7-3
CASSSGLGWDEQLF
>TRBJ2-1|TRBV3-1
CASSQGQTGTDEQFF
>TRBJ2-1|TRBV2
CASSELQVVVPYNEQFF
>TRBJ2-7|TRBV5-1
CASSPDSGGYEQYF
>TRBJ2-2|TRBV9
CASSVGDTGELFF
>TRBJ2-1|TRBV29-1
CSVTPGGRLEQFF
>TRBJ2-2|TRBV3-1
CASSSEFQDRAVNAGELFF
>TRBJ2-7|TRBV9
CASSVGGDAYEQYF
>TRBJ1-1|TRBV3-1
CASSLTSRNTEAFF
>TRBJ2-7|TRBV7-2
CASSYLAGHPTYEQYF
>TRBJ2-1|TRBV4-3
CASSQERGPFYNEQFF
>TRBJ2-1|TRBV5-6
CASSLVRGPHNEQFF
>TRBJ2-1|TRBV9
CASSVGDSYNEQFF
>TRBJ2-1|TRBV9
CASSPPGLAGALNNEQFF
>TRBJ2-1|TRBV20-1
CSARSLDRGDNEQFF
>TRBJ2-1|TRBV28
CASSFVNEQFF
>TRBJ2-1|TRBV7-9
CASSVDSHYNEQFF
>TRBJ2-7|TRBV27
CASSLTGDYEQYF
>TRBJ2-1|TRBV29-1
CSVQSTGTGYDEQFF
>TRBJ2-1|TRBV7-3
CASSPGGLGYEQFF
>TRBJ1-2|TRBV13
CASSLGRGSNYGYTF